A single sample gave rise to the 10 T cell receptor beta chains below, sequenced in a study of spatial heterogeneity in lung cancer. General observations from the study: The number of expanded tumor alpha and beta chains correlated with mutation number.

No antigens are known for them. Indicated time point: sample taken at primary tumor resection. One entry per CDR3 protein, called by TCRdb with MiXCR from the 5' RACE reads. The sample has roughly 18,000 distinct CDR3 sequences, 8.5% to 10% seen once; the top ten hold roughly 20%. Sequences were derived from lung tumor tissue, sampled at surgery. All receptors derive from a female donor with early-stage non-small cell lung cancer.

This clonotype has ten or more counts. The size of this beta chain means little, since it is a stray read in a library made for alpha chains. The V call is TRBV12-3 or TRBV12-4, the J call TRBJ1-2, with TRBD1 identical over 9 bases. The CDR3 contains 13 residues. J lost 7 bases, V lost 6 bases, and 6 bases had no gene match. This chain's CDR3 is CASSPRDRVGYTF. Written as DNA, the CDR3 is TGTGCCAGCAGCCCTCGGGACAGGGTTGGCTACACCTTC.

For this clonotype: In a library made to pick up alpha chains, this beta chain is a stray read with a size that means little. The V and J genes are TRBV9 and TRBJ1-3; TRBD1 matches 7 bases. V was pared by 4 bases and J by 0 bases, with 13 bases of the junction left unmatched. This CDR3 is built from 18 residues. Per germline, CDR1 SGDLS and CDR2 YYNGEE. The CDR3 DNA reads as TGTGCCAGCAGCTTGTCGACAGGGAGTCGGTACTCTGGAAACACCATATATTTT. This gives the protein CASSLSTGSRYSGNTIYF.

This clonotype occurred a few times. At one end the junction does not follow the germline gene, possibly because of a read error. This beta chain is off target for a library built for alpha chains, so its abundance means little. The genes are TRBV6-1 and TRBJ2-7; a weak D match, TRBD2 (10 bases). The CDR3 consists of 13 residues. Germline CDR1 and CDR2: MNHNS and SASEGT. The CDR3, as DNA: TGTGTCAGCGGGAGGGACAGGGTGGACGAGCAGTACTTC. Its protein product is CVSGRDRVDEQYF.

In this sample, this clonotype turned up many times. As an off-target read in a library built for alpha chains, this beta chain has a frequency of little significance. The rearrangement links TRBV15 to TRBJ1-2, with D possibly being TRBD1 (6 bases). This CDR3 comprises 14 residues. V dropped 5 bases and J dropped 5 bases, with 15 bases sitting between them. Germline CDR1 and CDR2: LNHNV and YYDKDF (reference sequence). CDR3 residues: CATSGRTADYGYTF. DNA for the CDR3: TGTGCCACCAGCGGGAGGACAGCTGATTATGGCTACACCTTC.

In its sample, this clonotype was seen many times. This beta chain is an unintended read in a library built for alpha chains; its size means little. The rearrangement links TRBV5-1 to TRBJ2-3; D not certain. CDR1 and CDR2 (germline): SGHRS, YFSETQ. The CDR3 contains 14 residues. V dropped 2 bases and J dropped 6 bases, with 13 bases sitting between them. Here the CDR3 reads CASSLSRQMDTQYF. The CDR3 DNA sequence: TGCGCCAGCAGCTTAAGCAGGCAGATGGATACGCAGTATTTT.

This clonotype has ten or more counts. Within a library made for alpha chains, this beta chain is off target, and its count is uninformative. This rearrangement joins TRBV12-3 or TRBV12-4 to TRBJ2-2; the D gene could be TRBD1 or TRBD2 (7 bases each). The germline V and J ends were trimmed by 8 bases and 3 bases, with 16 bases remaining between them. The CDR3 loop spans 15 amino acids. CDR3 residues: CASPRGGVDTGELFF. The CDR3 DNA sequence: TGTGCCAGCCCCAGGGGGGGGGTTGACACCGGGGAGCTGTTTTTT.

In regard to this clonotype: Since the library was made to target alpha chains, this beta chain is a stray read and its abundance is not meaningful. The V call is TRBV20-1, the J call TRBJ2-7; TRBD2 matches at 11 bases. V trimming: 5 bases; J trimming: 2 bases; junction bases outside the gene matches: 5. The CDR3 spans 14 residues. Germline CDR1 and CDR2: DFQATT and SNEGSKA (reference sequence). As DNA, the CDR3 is TGCAGTGCTCGCCGACTAGCGGGGACCTACGAGCAGTACTTC. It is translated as CSARRLAGTYEQYF.

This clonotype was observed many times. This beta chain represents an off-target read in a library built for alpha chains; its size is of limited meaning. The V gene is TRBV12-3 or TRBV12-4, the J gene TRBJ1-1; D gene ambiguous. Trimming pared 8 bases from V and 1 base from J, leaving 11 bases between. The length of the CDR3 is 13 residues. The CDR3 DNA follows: TGTGCCAGCTTCGTCCCAGGGAACACTGAAGCTTTCTTT. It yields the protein CASFVPGNTEAFF.

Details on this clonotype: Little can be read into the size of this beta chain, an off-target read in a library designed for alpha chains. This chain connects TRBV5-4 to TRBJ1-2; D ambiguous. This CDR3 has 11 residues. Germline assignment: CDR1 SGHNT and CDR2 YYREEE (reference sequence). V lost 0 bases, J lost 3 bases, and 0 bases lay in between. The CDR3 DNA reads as TGTGCCAGCAGCTTGGACTATGGCTACACCTTC. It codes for CASSLDYGYTF.

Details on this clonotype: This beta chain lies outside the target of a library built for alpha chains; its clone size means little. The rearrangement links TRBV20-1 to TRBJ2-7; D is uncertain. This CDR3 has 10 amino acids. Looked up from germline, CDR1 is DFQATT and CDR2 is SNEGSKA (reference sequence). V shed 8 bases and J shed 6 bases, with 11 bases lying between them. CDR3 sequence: CSPARSEQYF. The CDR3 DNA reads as TGCAGTCCCGCCCGGAGCGAGCAGTACTTC.